What follows are 6 T cell receptor beta chains derived from one specimen sequenced in a study of shared clonotypes between healthy human individuals. Produced via immunoSEQ multiplex PCR; TCRdb's table is partial and in-frame only. The top ten hold approximately 0.45% of the sample, which has about 1.5 million clones, approximately 98% seen once. What was sequenced was naive CD4+ T cells sorted from blood. As to subset: CD45RA+ positively selected. The receptors shown here come from a man between 25 and 39 years old in good health.

The chain has TRBV7-9 and TRBJ2-7, with D perhaps matching TRBD2 (5 bases). The CDR3 length is 15 residues. Germline V lookup: CDR1 SEHNR, CDR2 FQNEAQ (reference sequence). V lost 0 bases and J lost 3, with 12 bases in between. CDR3 bases: TGTGCCAGCAGCTTAGCGAGGGTTCCAAACTACGAGCAGTACTTC. Its translation: CASSLARVPNYEQYF. Based on the CDR3 plus reference TRBV7-9 and TRBJ2-7, the full variable domain is DTGVSQNPRHKITKRGQNVTFRCDPISEHNRLYWYRQTLGQGPEFLTYFQNEAQLEKSRLLSDRFSAERPKGSFSTLEIQRTEQGDSAMYLCASSLARVPNYEQYFGPGTRLTVT.

This chain uses TRBV5-1 with TRBJ2-3; D uncertain. Germline V gene lookup returns CDR1 SGHRS and CDR2 YFSETQ. V dropped 0 bases and J dropped 0 bases, with 11 bases sitting between them. The CDR3 consists of 16 residues. This CDR3 reads CASSLDRLRSTDTQYF. The CDR3 region has the DNA TGCGCCAGCAGCTTGGACCGACTGCGGAGCACAGATACGCAGTATTTT.

The chain employs TRBV5-1 and TRBJ2-3; D is undetermined. The CDR3 consists of 12 residues. Germline V gene sequence: CDR1 SGHRS, CDR2 YFSETQ. V lost 4 bases, J lost 5 bases, and 8 bases lay in between. The CDR3 is CASSEFRDTQYF. DNA of the CDR3: TGCGCCAGCAGCGAGTTTAGAGATACGCAGTATTTT.

This chain uses TRBV18 with TRBJ2-7, with D perhaps matching TRBD1 or TRBD2 (5 bases each). Between the trimmed V and J ends, which lost 6 bases and 2 bases, there was a span of 11 bases. Germline CDR1 is KGHSH and CDR2 is LQKENI. This CDR3 comprises 13 residues. This chain's CDR3 is CASSQRGPYEQYF. CDR3 nucleotides: TGTGCCAGCTCTCAGAGGGGCCCCTACGAGCAGTACTTC.

The V and J genes are TRBV4-1 and TRBJ1-5, with a weak D call TRBD1 (6 bases). V was cut by 4 bases and J by 6 bases, with 16 bases left in between. Germline V gene data show CDR1 as MGHRA and CDR2 as YSYEKL. The CDR3 has 15 amino acids. The CDR3: CASSPGPGQSQPQHF. The CDR3 nucleotides read TGCGCCAGCAGCCCGGGTCCGGGACAATCTCAGCCCCAGCATTTT.

This clone was found once. This chain links TRBV27 with TRBJ2-7; the match to TRBD2 covers 7 bases. From germline, CDR1 is MNHEY and CDR2 SMNVEV (reference sequence). This CDR3 comprises 12 residues. The V gene end was trimmed by 5 bases and the J gene end by 12 bases; junction bases not matched to a gene: 10. The CDR3 reads CASSLGLGRLYF. CDR3 DNA: TGTGCCAGCAGTCTCGGACTAGGTCGGCTGTACTTC.